One sample yielded the 2 T cell receptor beta chains listed below, sequenced in a study of T cell changes during pregnancy in multiple sclerosis. Assay: immunoSEQ multiplex PCR; the TCRdb copy retains only in-frame clones and omits some. The table records about 40,000 clones, roughly 87% of them present only once. This specimen was CD4+ T cells from peripheral blood mononuclear cells, taken in the first trimester of pregnancy. The receptors were gathered from a female donor with multiple sclerosis, enrolled in a pregnancy study.

This chain links TRBV9 with TRBJ2-3, with 11 positions matching TRBD2. This CDR3 has 16 amino acids. Germline values: CDR1 SGDLS, CDR2 YYNGEE. The V gene end was trimmed by 4 bases and the J gene end by 2 bases; junction bases not matched to a gene: 6. CDR3: CASSPGLADFTDTQYF. DNA for the CDR3: TGTGCCAGCAGCCCGGGACTAGCGGACTTCACAGATACGCAGTATTTT. The full variable domain, with the rest looked up from reference TRBV9 and TRBJ2-3, is DSGVTQTPKHLITATGQRVTLRCSPRSGDLSVYWYQQSLDQGLQFLIQYYNGEERAKGNILERFSAQQFPDLHSELNLSSLELGDSALYFCASSPGLADFTDTQYFGPGTRLTVL.

The count of this clone is one. This chain connects TRBV7-2 to TRBJ2-1, with 8 bases matching TRBD1. Germline CDR1 SGHTA, CDR2 FQGNSA. The CDR3 has 16 residues. Losses at the gene ends were 1 base for V and 0 bases for J; bases not matched to a gene: 2. The CDR3 loop reads CASSLDRGISYNEQFF. DNA of the CDR3: TGTGCCAGCAGCTTAGACAGGGGGATCTCCTACAATGAGCAGTTCTTC.